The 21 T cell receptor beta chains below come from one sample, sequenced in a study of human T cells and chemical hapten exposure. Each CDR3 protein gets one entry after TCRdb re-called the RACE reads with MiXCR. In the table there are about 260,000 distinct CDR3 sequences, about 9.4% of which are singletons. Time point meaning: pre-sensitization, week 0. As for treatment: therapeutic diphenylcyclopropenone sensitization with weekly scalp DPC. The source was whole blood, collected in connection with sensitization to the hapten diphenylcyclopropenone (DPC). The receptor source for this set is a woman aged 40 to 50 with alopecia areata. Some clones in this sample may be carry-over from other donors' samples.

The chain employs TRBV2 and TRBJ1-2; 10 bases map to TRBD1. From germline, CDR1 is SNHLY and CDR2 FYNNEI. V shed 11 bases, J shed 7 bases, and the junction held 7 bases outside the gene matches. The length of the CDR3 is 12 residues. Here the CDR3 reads CAGDRGQGGYTF. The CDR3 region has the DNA TGTGCCGGAGACAGGGGGCAAGGTGGCTACACCTTC. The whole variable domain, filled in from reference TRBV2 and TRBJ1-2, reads EPEVTQTPSHQVTQMGQEVILRCVPISNHLYFYWYRQILGQKVEFLVSFYNNEISEKSEIFDDQFSVERPDGSNFTLKIRSTKLEDSAMYFCAGDRGQGGYTFGSGTRLTVV.

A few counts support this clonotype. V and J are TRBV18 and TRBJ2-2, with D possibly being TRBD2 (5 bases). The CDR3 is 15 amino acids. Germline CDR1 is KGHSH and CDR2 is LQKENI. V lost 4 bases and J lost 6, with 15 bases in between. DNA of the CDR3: TGTGCCAGCTCACTCGAGGCGGGTCTGGCCGGGGAGCTGTTTTTT. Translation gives CASSLEAGLAGELFF. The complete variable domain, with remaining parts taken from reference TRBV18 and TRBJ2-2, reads NAGVMQNPRHLVRRRGQEARLRCSPMKGHSHVYWYRQLPEEGLKFMVYLQKENIIDESGMPKERFSAEFPKEGPSILRIQQVVRGDSAAYFCASSLEAGLAGELFFGEGSRLTVL.

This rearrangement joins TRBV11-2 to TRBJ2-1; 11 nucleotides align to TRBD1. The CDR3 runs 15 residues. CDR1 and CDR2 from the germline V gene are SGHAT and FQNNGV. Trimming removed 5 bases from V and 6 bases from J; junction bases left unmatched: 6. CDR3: CASSLGTGGSNEQFF. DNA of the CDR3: TGTGCCAGCAGCCTCGGGACAGGGGGTAGCAATGAGCAGTTCTTC.

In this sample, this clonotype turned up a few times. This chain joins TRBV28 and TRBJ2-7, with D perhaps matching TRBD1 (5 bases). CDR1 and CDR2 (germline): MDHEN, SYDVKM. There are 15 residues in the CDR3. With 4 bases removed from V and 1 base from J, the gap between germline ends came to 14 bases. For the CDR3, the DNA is TGTGCCAGCAGTTCACCTCAGGCAGGGTCCTACGAGCAGTACTTC. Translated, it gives CASSSPQAGSYEQYF.

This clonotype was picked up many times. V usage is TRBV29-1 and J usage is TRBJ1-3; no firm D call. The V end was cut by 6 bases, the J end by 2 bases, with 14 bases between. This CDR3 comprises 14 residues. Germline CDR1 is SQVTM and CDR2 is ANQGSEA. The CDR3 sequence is CSVTIQTPGNTIYF. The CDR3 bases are TGCAGCGTGACCATACAGACTCCTGGAAACACCATATATTTT.

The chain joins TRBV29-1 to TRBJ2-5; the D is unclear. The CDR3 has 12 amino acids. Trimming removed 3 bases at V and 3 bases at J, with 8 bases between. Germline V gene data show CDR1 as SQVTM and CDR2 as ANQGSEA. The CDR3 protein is CSVDPLEETQYF. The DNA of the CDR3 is TGCAGCGTTGACCCCTTAGAAGAGACCCAGTACTTC.

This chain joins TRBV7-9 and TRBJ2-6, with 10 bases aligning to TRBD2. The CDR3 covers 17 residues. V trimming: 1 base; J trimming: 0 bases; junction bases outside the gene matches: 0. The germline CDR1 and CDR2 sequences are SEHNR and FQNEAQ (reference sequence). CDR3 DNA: TGTGCCAGCAGCTTAGGGACTAGCGGCTCTGGGGCCAACGTCCTGACTTTC. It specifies CASSLGTSGSGANVLTF. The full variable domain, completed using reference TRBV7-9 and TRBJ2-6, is DTGVSQNPRHKITKRGQNVTFRCDPISEHNRLYWYRQTLGQGPEFLTYFQNEAQLEKSRLLSDRFSAERPKGSFSTLEIQRTEQGDSAMYLCASSLGTSGSGANVLTFGAGSRLTVL.

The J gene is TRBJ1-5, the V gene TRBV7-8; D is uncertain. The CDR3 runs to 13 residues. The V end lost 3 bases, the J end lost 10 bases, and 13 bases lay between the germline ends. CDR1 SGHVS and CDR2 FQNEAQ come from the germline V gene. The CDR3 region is CASSLSAAEPQHF. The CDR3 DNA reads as TGTGCCAGCAGCTTGTCAGCAGCGGAACCCCAGCATTTT. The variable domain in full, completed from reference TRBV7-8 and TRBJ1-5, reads GAGVSQSPRYKVAKRGQDVALRCDPISGHVSLFWYQQALGQGPEFLTYFQNEAQLDKSGLPSDRFFAERPEGSVSTLKIQRTQQEDSAVYLCASSLSAAEPQHFGDGTRLSIL.

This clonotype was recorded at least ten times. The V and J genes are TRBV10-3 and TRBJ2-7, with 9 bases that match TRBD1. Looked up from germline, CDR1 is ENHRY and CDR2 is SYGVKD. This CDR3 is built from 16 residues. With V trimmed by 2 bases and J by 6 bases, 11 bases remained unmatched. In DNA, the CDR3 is TGTGCCATCAGTGAGGGCCTACCGGGACAGGGTCGCGAGCAGTACTTC. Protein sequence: CAISEGLPGQGREQYF.

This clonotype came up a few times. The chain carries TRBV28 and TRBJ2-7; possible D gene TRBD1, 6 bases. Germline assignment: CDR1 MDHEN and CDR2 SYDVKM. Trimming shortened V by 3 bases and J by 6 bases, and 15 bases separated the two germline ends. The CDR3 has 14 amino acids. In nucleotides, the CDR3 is TGTGCCAGCAGTTTGGGCAGGGGACCTCTCGAGCAGTACTTC. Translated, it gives CASSLGRGPLEQYF.

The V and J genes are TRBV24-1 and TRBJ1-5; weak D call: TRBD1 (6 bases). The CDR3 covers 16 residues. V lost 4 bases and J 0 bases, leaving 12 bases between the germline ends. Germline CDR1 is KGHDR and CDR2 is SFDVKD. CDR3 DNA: TGTGCCACCAGTGAAGGGGGACGGGTTAGCAATCAGCCCCAGCATTTT. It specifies CATSEGGRVSNQPQHF.

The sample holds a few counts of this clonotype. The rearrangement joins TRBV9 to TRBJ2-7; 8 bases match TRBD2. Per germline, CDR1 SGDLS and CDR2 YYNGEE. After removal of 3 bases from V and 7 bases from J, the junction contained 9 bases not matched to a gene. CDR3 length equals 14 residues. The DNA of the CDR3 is TGTGCCAGCAGCGGGGGACTAGTGGAATCGGAGCAGTACTTC. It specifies CASSGGLVESEQYF.

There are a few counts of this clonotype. CDR3 nucleotides: TGTGCCAGCTGGACTAACTATGGCTACACCTTC. Protein: CASWTNYGYTF. This chain connects TRBV28 to TRBJ1-2, with unresolved D. CDR3 size: 11 residues. Trimming removed 8 bases at V and 0 bases at J, with 4 bases between. The V gene's germline CDR1 is MDHEN and CDR2 SYDVKM.

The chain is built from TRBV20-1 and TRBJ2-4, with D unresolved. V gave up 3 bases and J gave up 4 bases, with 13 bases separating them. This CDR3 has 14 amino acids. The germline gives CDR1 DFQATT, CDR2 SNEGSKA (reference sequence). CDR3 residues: CSASSGPEKNIQYF. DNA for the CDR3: TGCAGTGCTAGCTCTGGTCCAGAAAAAAACATTCAGTACTTC.

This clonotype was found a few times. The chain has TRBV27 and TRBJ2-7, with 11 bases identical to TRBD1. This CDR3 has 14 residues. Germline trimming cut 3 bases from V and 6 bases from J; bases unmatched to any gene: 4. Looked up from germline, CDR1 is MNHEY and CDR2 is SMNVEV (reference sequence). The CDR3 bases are TGTGCCAGCAGTTTGAGCGGGACAGGGGGCGAGCAGTACTTC. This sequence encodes CASSLSGTGGEQYF.

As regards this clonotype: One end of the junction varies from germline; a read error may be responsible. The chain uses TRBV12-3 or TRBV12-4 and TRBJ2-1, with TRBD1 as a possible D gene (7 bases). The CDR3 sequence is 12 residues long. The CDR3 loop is CASSLEAAGGNF. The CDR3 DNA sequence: TGTGCCAGCAGTTTAGAGGCGGCAGGGGGGAACTTC.

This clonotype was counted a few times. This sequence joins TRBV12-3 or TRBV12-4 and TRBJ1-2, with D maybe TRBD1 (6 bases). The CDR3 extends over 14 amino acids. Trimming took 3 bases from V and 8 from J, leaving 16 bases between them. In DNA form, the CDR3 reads TGTGCCAGCAGTTTCGGGCAGGGGAGGGAAGGCTACACCTTC. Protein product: CASSFGQGREGYTF.

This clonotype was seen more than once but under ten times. This chain's CDR3 is CASSKRGTVTGELFF. As DNA, the CDR3 is TGTGCCAGCAGCAAACGCGGGACGGTCACCGGGGAGCTGTTTTTT. The chain uses TRBV21-1 and TRBJ2-2; TRBD1, as called in the table, went unchecked against the DNA. TRBV21-1 is marked as a pseudogene. The CDR3 contains 15 residues.

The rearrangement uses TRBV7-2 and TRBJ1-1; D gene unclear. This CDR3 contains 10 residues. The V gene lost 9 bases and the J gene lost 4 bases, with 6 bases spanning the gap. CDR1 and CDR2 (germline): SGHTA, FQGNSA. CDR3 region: CASKTTEAFF. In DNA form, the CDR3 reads TGTGCCAGTAAGACCACTGAAGCTTTCTTT. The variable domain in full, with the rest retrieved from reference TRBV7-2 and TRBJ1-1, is GAGVSQSPSNKVTEKGKDVELRCDPISGHTALYWYRQSLGQGLEFLIYFQGNSAPDKSGLPSDRFSAERTGGSVSTLTIQRTQQEDSAVYLCASKTTEAFFGQGTRLTVV.

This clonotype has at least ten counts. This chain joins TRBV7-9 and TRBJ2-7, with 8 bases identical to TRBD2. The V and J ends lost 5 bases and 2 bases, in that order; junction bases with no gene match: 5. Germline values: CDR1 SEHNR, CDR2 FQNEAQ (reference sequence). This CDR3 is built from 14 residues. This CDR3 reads CASSDTSGTYEQYF. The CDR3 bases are TGTGCCAGCAGCGATACTAGCGGAACCTACGAGCAGTACTTC.

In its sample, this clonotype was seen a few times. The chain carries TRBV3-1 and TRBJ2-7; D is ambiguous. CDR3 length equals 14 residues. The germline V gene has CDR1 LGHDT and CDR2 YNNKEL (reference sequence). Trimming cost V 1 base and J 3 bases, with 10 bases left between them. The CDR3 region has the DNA TGTGCCAGCAGCCAAGGGTGGCAGTTCTACGAGCAGTACTTC. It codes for CASSQGWQFYEQYF.